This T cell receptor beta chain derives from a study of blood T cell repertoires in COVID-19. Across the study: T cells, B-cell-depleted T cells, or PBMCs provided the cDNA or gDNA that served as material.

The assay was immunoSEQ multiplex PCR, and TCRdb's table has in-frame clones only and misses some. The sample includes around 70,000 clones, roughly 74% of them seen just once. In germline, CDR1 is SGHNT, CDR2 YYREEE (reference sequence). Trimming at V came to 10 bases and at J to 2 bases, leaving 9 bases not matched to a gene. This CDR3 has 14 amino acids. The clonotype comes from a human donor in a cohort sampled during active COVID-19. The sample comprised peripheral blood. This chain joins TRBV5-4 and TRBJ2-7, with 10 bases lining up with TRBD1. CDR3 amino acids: CAASAGQGTYEQYF. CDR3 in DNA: TGTGCCGCGTCTGCGGGACAGGGGACCTACGAGCAGTACTTC. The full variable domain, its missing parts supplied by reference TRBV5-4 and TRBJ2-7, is ETGVTQSPTHLIKTRGQQVTLRCSSQSGHNTVSWYQQALGQGPQFIFQYYREEENGRGNFPPRFSGLQFPNYSSELNVNALELDDSALYLCAASAGQGTYEQYFGPGTRLTVT.